This is a list of T cell receptor beta chains from one sample in a study of post-analysis software for immune sequencing data. MiXCR, applied by TCRdb to the PCR reads, yields one record per CDR3 protein. The table has roughly 580,000 distinct CDR3 sequences, 44% seen once. The sample consisted of blood. All receptors come from a girl under 18 with multiple sclerosis. Each CDR3 is given with its conserved first and last residue. Each record gives: clone size, D gene, V gene, J gene, CDR3 protein, CDR3 DNA. The D gene is left open where the match is weak. Rows may omit the clone size; those that give it use once, few, many or a size class.

.	.	TRBV3-1	TRBJ2-5	CASSQWRETQYF	TGTGCCAGCAGCCAGTGGCGAGAGACCCAGTACTTC
.	.	TRBV4-1	TRBJ1-2	CASSQVSADDYGYTF	TGCGCCAGCAGCCAAGTATCGGCGGATGACTATGGCTACACCTTC
few	.	TRBV6-6	TRBJ2-3	CASRFFSSDTQYF	TGTGCCAGCAGATTTTTTAGTTCAGATACGCAGTATTTT
few	.	TRBV7-2	TRBJ1-5	CASSYHQGYQPQHF	TGTGCCAGCAGTTATCATCAGGGTTACCAGCCCCAGCATTTT
many	.	TRBV6-5	TRBJ2-7	CASSYSASYEQYF	TGTGCCAGCAGTTACTCAGCTTCCTACGAGCAGTACTTC
few	.	TRBV27	TRBJ1-2	CASSPQPTNYGYTF	TGTGCCAGCAGTCCCCAGCCCACTAACTATGGCTACACCTTC
.	TRBD2	TRBV12-3/TRBV12-4	TRBJ2-1	CASSKLAGGYNEQFF	TGTGCCAGCAGTAAACTAGCGGGGGGGTATAATGAGCAGTTCTTC
.	TRBD2	TRBV11-3	TRBJ2-7	CASSLSSGSHYEQYF	TGTGCCAGCAGCTTATCTAGCGGGAGTCACTACGAGCAGTACTTC
once	.	TRBV20-1	TRBJ1-2	CSARDGRPYGYTF	TGCAGTGCTAGAGATGGCAGACCCTATGGCTACACCTTC
.	.	TRBV20-1	TRBJ2-1	CSATRTNQNNEQFF	TGCAGTGCCACACGGACAAACCAAAACAATGAGCAGTTCTTC
.	TRBD1	TRBV6-5	TRBJ2-7	CASSYGATGSYEQYF	TGTGCCAGCAGTTACGGGGCGACAGGGTCCTACGAGCAGTACTTC
.	TRBD2	TRBV19	TRBJ2-5	CASSMRTSEQETQYF	TGTGCCAGTAGTATGAGGACTAGCGAGCAAGAGACCCAGTACTTC
few	.	TRBV12-3/TRBV12-4	TRBJ1-4	CASSPQVGKLFF	TGTGCCAGCAGCCCCCAGGTTGGAAAACTGTTTTTT
.	.	TRBV4-2	TRBJ2-1	CASSQKAISGDEQFF	TGTGCCAGCAGCCAAAAGGCGATATCCGGGGATGAGCAGTTCTTC
.	TRBD1	TRBV12-5	TRBJ1-1	CASGLEGAHNEAFF	TGTGCTAGTGGTTTGGAGGGGGCGCATAATGAAGCTTTCTTT
.	.	TRBV2	TRBJ2-4	CASSNAGLRAKNIQYF	TGTGCCAGCAGTAATGCGGGGCTGAGGGCCAAAAACATTCAGTACTTC
.	.	TRBV6-5	TRBJ2-3	CASRTRTGGISTDTQYF	TGTGCCAGCAGAACTCGGACTGGTGGTATCAGCACAGATACGCAGTATTTT
.	.	TRBV4-2	TRBJ2-4	CASRGLVSGRGNIQYF	TGTGCCAGCCGAGGGCTCGTCTCAGGGAGAGGGAACATTCAGTACTTC
.	.	TRBV7-3	TRBJ1-1	CASFGAPNTEAFF	TGTGCCAGCTTCGGGGCGCCGAACACTGAAGCTTTCTTT
.	.	TRBV27	TRBJ2-1	CASSEGVDDADEQFF	TGTGCCAGCAGTGAAGGGGTAGATGATGCGGATGAGCAGTTCTTC
.	.	TRBV18	TRBJ1-1	CASSPPLNPSEAFF	TGTGCCAGCTCACCACCGTTAAACCCGTCTGAAGCTTTCTTT
few	.	TRBV28	TRBJ1-2	CASSLMRADGYTF	TGTGCCAGCAGCCTGATGAGGGCAGATGGCTACACCTTC
few	.	TRBV5-1	TRBJ2-1	CASSLGVAEYNEQFF	TGCGCCAGCAGCTTGGGGGTAGCGGAGTACAATGAGCAGTTCTTC
.	TRBD1	TRBV11-1	TRBJ1-1	CASSNRDRGLNTEAFF	TGTGCCAGCAGCAACCGGGACAGGGGGCTGAACACTGAAGCTTTCTTT
many	.	TRBV5-8	TRBJ2-1	CASSQKRDEQFF	TGTGCCAGCAGCCAGAAACGTGATGAGCAGTTCTTC
few	.	TRBV12-3/TRBV12-4	TRBJ2-5	CASKAENQETQYF	TGTGCCAGCAAAGCGGAGAACCAAGAGACCCAGTACTTC
.	.	TRBV11-2	TRBJ1-1	CASSPPGRMNTEAFF	TGTGCCAGCAGCCCCCCAGGGAGAATGAACACTGAAGCTTTCTTT
.	TRBD1	TRBV4-2	TRBJ1-2	CASSQDRWDRRYGYTF	TGTGCCAGCAGCCAAGATAGATGGGACAGGAGATATGGCTACACCTTC
many	TRBD1	TRBV5-1	TRBJ1-2	CASSGGRDRLTDEGNYGYTF	TGCGCCAGCAGCGGGGGCCGGGACAGGCTTACCGACGAGGGTAACTATGGCTACACCTTC
many	.	TRBV29-1	TRBJ2-6	CSVEVTAANVLTF	TGCAGCGTTGAAGTAACAGCGGCCAACGTCCTGACTTTC
few	.	TRBV6-1	TRBJ2-3	CASSLTLDTQYF	TGTGCCAGCAGCCTAACATTGGATACGCAGTATTTT
.	.	TRBV7-9	TRBJ1-1	CASSLSPDTGAFF	TGTGCCAGCAGCTTAAGCCCAGACACTGGAGCTTTCTTT
once	.	TRBV6-5	TRBJ2-5	CASGNREETQYF	TGTGCCAGCGGAAACAGGGAAGAGACCCAGTACTTC
.	TRBD1	TRBV29-1	TRBJ2-1	CSVTGQGAPYNEQFF	TGCAGCGTAACCGGACAGGGCGCTCCGTACAATGAGCAGTTCTTC
.	TRBD1	TRBV7-8	TRBJ2-6	CASSWPIGTGLLGANVLTF	TGTGCCAGCAGCTGGCCAATCGGGACAGGACTCCTCGGGGCCAACGTCCTGACTTTC
few	TRBD1	TRBV7-8	TRBJ2-3	CASSPDRAADTQYF	TGTGCCAGCAGCCCGGACAGGGCAGCAGATACGCAGTATTTT
.	TRBD2	TRBV20-1	TRBJ2-7	CSAREGAGGFYEQYF	TGCAGTGCTAGAGAGGGGGCGGGGGGGTTCTACGAGCAGTACTTC
.	TRBD1	TRBV15	TRBJ1-2	CATSTSGGTYGYTF	TGTGCCACCAGCACTTCAGGGGGCACCTATGGCTACACCTTC
few	TRBD2	TRBV7-9	TRBJ2-7	CASPGASGGSYEQYF	TGTGCCAGCCCCGGGGCTAGCGGGGGCTCCTACGAGCAGTACTTC
.	TRBD2	TRBV5-1	TRBJ2-3	CASSPSGASTDTQYF	TGCGCCAGCAGCCCTAGCGGGGCTAGCACAGATACGCAGTATTTT
few	.	TRBV20-1	TRBJ2-4	CSASLAGGDIQYF	TGCAGTGCTAGTTTGGCCGGAGGGGACATTCAGTACTTC
.	.	TRBV12-3/TRBV12-4	TRBJ2-7	CASSPAWGHFYEQYF	TGTGCCAGCAGCCCGGCGTGGGGACACTTCTACGAGCAGTACTTC